This record covers a single T cell receptor beta chain. Its antigen is currently unknown. The PCR used 60 Vbeta and 13 Jbeta primers. Data came from immunoSEQ multiplex PCR; TCRdb stores just in-frame clones and leaves some out. The table has roughly 150,000 clones, roughly 79% seen once. The CDR3 is 14 amino acids. The germline V gene encodes CDR1 SGHRS and CDR2 YFSETQ. With 4 bases clipped from V and 5 bases from J, the junction kept 4 bases outside the gene matches. This entry comes from a study of cytomegalovirus exposure and HLA in healthy donors. Study-wide points: Presence/absence analyses took donor sequencing depth as roughly uniform.

The J gene is TRBJ1-2, the V gene TRBV5-1, with 11 bases lining up with TRBD1. The sequenced sample consisted of PBMCs. This receptor was taken from a woman in her 40s in good health and CMV-seronegative. The CDR3 sequence: CASSPDRGPYGYTF. The CDR3 DNA is TGCGCCAGCAGCCCGGACAGGGGGCCTTATGGCTACACCTTC.